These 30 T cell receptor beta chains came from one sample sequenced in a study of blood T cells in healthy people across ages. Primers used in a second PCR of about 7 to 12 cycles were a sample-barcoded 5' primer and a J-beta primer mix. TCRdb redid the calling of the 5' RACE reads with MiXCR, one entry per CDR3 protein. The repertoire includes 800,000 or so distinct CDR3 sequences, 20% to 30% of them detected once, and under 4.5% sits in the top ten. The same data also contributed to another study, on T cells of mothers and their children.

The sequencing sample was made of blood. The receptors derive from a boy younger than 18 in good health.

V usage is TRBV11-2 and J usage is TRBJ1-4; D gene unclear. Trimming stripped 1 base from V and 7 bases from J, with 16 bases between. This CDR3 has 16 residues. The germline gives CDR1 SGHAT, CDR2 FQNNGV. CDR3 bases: TGTGCCAGCAGCTTAGTTAATTTGGGAGGAGGTGAAAAACTGTTTTTT. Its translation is CASSLVNLGGGEKLFF.

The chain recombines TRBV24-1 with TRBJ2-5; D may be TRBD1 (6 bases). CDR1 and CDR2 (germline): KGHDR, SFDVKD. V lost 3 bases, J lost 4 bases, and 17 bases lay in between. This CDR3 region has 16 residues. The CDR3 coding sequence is TGTGCCACCAGTGATCCCCGGACAGATTCGATAGAGACCCAGTACTTC. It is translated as CATSDPRTDSIETQYF.

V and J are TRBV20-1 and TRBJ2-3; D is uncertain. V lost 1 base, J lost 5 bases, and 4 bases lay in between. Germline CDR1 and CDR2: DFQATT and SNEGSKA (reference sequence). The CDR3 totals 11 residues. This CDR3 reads CSARVKDTQYF. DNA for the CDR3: TGCAGTGCTAGAGTCAAAGATACGCAGTATTTT.

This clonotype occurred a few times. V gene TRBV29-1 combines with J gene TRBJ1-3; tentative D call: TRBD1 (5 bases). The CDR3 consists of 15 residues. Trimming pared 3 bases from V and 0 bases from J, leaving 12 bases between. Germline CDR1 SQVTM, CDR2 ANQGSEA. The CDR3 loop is CSVDERQNSGNTIYF. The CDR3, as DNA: TGCAGCGTTGATGAGCGACAGAACTCTGGAAACACCATATATTTT.

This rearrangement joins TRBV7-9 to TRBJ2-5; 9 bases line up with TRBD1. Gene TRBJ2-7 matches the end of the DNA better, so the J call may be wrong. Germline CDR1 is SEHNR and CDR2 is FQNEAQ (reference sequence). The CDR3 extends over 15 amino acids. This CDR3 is CASSAGQGKSYEQYF. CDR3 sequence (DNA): TGTGCCAGCAGCGCGGGACAGGGAAAATCCTACGAGCAGTACTTC.

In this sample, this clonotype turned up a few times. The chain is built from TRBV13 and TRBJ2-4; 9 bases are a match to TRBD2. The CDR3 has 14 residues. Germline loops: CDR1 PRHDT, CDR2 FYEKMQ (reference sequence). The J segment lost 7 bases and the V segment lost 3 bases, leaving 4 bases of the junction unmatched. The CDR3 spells CASSFQREANIQYF. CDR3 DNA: TGTGCCAGCAGCTTTCAGCGGGAGGCGAACATTCAGTACTTC.

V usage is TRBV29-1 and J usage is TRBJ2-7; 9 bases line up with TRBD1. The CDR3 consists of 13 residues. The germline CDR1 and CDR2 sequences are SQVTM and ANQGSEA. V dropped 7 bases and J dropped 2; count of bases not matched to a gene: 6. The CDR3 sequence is CSGGQGVPYEQYF. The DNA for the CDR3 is TGCAGCGGGGGACAGGGAGTCCCCTACGAGCAGTACTTC.

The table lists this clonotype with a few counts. This CDR3 reads CSAAGTRENQPQHF. The CDR3 nucleotides read TGCAGTGCTGCCGGGACGAGGGAAAATCAGCCCCAGCATTTT. The chain carries TRBV20-1 and TRBJ1-5; D might be TRBD1 (5 bases). V shed 5 bases and J shed 4 bases, with 15 bases lying between them. The germline CDR1 and CDR2 sequences are DFQATT and SNEGSKA (reference sequence). There are 14 residues in the CDR3.

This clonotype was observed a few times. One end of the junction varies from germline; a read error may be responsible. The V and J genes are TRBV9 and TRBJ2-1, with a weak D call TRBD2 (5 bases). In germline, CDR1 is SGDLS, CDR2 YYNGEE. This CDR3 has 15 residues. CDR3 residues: CASSVVGGRYNEQFF. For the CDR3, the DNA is TGTGCCAGCAGCGTAGTTGGCGGGCGGTACAATGAACAGTTCTTC.

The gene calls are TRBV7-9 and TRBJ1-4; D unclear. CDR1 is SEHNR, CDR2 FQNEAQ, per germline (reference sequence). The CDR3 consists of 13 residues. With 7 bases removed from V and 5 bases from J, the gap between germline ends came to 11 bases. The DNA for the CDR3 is TGTGCCAGCACCCCCCCCGGAAATGAAAAACTGTTTTTT. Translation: CASTPPGNEKLFF.

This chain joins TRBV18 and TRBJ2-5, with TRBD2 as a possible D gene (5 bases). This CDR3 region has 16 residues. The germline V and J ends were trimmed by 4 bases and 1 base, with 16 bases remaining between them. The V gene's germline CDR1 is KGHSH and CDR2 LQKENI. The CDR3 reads CASSLTVGMGQETQYF. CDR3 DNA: TGTGCCAGCTCACTAACCGTCGGGATGGGCCAAGAGACCCAGTACTTC.

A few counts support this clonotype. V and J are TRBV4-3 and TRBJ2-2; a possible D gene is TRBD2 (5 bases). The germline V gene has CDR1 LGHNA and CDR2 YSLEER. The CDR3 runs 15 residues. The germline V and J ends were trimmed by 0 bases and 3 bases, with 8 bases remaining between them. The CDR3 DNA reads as TGCGCCAGCAGCCAAGATAGGCGGGACACCGGGGAGCTGTTTTTT. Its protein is CASSQDRRDTGELFF.

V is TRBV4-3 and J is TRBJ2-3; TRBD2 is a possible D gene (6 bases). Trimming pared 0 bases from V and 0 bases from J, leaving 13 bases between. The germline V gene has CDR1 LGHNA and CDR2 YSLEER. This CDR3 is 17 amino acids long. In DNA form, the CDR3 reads TGCGCCAGCAGCCAAGAGTTACTTGGGAGGAGCACAGATACGCAGTATTTT. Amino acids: CASSQELLGRSTDTQYF.

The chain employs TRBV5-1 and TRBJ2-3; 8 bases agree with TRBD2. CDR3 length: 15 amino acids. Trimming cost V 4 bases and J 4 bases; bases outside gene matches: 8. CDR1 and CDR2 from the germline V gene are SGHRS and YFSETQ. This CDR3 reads CASSGAGLDADTQYF. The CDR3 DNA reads TGCGCCAGCAGCGGGGCGGGACTAGACGCAGATACGCAGTATTTT.

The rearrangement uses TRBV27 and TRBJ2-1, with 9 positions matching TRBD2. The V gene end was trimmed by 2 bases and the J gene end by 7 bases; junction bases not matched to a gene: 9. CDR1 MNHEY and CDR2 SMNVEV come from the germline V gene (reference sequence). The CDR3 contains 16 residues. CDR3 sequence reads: CASSLASGALFNEQFF. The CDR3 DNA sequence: TGTGCCAGCAGTTTAGCTAGCGGGGCCCTTTTTAATGAGCAGTTCTTC.

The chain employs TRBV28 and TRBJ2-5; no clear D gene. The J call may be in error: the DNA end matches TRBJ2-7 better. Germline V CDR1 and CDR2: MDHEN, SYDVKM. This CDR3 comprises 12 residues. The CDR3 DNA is TGTGCCAGCAGTTTAATAGCCTACGAGCAGTACTTC. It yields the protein CASSLIAYEQYF.

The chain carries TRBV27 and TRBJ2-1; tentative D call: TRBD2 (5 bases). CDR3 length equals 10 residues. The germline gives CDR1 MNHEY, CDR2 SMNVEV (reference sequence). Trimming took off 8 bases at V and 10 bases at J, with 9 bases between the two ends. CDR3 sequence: CASGPGEQFF. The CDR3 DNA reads TGTGCCAGCGGTCCGGGAGAGCAGTTCTTC.

CDR3 sequence reads: CASSYETGNYGYTF. For the CDR3, the DNA is TGTGCCAGCAGCTACGAGACGGGCAACTATGGCTACACCTTC. This chain uses TRBV6-2 or TRBV6-3 with TRBJ1-2; no reliable D call. CDR3 length: 14 residues. V was trimmed by 6 bases and J by 2 bases, leaving 13 bases between them. Germline CDR1 and CDR2: MNHEY and SVGEGT.

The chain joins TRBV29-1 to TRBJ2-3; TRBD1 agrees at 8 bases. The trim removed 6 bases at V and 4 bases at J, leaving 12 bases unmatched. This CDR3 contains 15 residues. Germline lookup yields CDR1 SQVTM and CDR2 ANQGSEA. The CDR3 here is CSVNRGSGRPDTQYF. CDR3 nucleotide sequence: TGCAGCGTGAACAGGGGGTCCGGCCGTCCAGATACGCAGTATTTT.

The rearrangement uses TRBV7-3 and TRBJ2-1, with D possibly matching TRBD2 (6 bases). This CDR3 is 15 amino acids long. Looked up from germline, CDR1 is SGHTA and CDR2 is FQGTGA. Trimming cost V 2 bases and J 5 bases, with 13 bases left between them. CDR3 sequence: CASSLEALANNEQFF. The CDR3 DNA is TGTGCCAGCAGCTTAGAGGCTCTAGCGAACAATGAGCAGTTCTTC.

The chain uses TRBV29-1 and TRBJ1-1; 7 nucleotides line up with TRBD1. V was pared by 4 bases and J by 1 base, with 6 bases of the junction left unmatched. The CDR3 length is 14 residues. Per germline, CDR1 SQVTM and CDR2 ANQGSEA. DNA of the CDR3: TGCAGCGTTGGGGGGGGGACAGCGAACACTGAAGCTTTCTTT. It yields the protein CSVGGGTANTEAFF.

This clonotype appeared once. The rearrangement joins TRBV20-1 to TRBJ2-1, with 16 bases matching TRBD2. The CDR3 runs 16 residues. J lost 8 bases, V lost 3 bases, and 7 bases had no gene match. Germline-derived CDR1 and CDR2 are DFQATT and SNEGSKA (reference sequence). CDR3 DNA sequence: TGCAGTGCTAGCGAACTGGGACTAGCGGGAGGGTATGAGCAGTTCTTC. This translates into CSASELGLAGGYEQFF.

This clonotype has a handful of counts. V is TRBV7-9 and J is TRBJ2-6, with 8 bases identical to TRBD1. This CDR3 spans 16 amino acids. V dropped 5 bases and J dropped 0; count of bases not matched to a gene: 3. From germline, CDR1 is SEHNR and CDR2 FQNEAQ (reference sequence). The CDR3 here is CASSGTGLSGANVLTF. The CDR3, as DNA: TGTGCCAGCAGCGGGACAGGCCTCTCTGGGGCCAACGTCCTGACTTTC.

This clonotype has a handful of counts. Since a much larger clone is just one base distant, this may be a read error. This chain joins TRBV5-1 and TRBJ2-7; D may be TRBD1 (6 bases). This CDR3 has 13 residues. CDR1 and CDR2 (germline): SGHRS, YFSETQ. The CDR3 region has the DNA TGCACCAGCAGCTTGACAGGTTTAAGCGAGCAGTACTTC. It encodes CTSSLTGLSEQYF.

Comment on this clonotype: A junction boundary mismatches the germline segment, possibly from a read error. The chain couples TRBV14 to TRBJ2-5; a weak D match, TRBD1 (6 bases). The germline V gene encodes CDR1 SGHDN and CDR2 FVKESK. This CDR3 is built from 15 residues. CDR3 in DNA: TGTGCCAGCAGTCAAGATAGATCAGGGGCAGAGACCCAGTACTTC. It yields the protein CASSQDRSGAETQYF.

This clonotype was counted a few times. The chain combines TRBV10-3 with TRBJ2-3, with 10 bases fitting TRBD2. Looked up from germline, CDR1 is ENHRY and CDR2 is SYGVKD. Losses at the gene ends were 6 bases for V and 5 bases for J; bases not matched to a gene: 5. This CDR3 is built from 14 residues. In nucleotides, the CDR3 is TGTGCCATCAGCGCTAGCGGGAGTGAAGATACGCAGTATTTT. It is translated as CAISASGSEDTQYF.

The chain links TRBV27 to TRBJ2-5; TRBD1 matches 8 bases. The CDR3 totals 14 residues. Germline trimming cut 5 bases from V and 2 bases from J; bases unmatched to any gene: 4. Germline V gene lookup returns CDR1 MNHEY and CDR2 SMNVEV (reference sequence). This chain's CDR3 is CASSAYRGQETQYF. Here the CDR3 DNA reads TGTGCCAGCAGTGCCTACAGGGGGCAAGAGACCCAGTACTTC.

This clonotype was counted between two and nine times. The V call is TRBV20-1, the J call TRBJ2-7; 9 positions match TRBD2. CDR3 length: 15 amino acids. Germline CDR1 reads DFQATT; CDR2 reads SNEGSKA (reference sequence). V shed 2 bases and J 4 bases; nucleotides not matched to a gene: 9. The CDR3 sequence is CSARHRAGGWYEQYF. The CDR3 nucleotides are TGCAGTGCTAGACACCGAGCGGGGGGCTGGTACGAGCAGTACTTC.

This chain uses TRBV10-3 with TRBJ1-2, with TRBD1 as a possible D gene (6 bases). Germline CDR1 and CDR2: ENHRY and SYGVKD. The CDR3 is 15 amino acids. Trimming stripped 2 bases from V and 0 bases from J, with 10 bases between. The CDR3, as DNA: TGTGCCATCAGTGAGACGACAGGTTCTAACTATGGCTACACCTTC. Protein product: CAISETTGSNYGYTF.

CDR3 DNA: TGTGCCAGCAGTTGGGCAGGGGGTTTCGAGCAGTTCTTC. It translates to CASSWAGGFEQFF. V is TRBV6-5 and J is TRBJ2-5; 7 nucleotides align to TRBD1. Judging by the DNA end, TRBJ2-1 fits better; the J call may be wrong. The germline V gene encodes CDR1 MNHEY and CDR2 SVGAGI. CDR3 size: 13 residues.